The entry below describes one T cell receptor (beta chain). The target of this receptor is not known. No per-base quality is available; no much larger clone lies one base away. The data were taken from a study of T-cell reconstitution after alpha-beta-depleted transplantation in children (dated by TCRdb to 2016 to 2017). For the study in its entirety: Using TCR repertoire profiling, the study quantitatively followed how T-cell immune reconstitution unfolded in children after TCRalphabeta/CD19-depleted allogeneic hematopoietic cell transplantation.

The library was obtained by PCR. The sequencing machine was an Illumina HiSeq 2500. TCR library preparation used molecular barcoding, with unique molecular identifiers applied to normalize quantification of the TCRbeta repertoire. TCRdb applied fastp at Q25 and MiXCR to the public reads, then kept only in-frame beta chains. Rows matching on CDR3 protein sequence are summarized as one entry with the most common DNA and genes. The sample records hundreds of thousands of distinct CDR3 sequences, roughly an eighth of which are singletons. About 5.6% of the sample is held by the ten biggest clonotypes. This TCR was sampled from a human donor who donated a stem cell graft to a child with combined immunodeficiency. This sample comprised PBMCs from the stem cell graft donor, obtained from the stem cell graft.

The DNA sequence is given as TGCAGCGTTGAAGATCTAAGACAGGGAGAGACCCAGTACTTC. It encodes CSVEDLRQGETQYF. The rearrangement combines TRBV29-1 with TRBJ2-5, and 7 bases in between align with TRBD1. Taken from the germline V gene, the CDR1 and CDR2 loops are SQVTM and ANQGSEA. From the cysteine up to the phenylalanine, the CDR3 has a length of 14 residues. Only the CDR3 part of the read is kept: 42 bases, read in frame from the first base. V is cut back by 0 bases and J by 4 bases, with 5 bases in the junction unmatched.